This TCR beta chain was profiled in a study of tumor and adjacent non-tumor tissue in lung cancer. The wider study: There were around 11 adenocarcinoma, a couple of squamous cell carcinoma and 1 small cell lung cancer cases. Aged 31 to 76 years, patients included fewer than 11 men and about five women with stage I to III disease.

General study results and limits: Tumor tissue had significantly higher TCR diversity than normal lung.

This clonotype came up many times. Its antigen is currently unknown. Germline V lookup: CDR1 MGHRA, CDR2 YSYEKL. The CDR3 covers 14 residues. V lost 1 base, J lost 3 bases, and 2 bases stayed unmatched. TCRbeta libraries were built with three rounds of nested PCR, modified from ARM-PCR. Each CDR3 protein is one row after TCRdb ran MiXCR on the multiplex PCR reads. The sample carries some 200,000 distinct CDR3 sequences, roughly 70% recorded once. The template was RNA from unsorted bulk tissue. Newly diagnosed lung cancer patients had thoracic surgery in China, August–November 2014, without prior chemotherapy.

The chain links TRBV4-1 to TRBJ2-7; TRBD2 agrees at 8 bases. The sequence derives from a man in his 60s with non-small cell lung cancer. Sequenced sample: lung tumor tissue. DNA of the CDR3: TGCGCCAGCAGCCAAGGGCTAGCGGGCTACGAGCAGTACTTC. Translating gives CASSQGLAGYEQYF.